This T cell receptor (beta chain) was documented in a study of graft-versus-host responses after intestinal transplantation. Study background: Every recipient underwent anti-thymocyte globulin induction, then tacrolimus and steroids for three to four years.

The CDR3 runs to 16 residues. CDR1 and CDR2 (germline): SGHTA, FQGNSA. V dropped 2 bases and J dropped 4; count of bases not matched to a gene: 6. Here immunoSEQ multiplex PCR was the method, and the copy in TCRdb shows in-frame clones only, minus some. The sample includes about 88,000 clones, approximately 94% seen only once; the top ten take over 0.15%. General observations from the study: Some GvH clones were seen earlier in gut or blood, suggesting intestinal origin. Subjects displaying graft-donor T cell macrochimerism possessed elevated graft-versus-host to host-versus-graft clonal ratios inside allografts.

With regard to this clone: As yet, its antigen is unknown.

The sequencing here drew on unstimulated CD4+ T cells sorted from spleen or lymph node cells, taken before transplant. The chain employs TRBV7-2 and TRBJ1-1; 11 bases fit TRBD1. The sequence came from a human donor who was the organ donor for an intestinal transplant. CDR3 DNA sequence: TGTGCCAGCAGCTTAAGGGACAGGGGGGTCGGCACTGAAGCTTTCTTT. Translated, it gives CASSLRDRGVGTEAFF.